The present entry profiles one T cell receptor beta chain with its context. The TCRbeta library was prepared with unique molecular identifiers. TCRdb re-derived calls from the PCR reads in MiXCR, one entry per CDR3 protein. The sample yields around 500,000 distinct CDR3 sequences, approximately 12% seen once. This sample was included in a study of T-cell reconstitution after alpha-beta-depleted transplantation in children. Germline V gives CDR1 GTSNPN, CDR2 SVGIG (reference sequence). V trimming: 8 bases; J trimming: 0 bases; junction bases outside the gene matches: 9. The CDR3 is 14 amino acids. This receptor was identified in a human donor who donated a stem cell graft to a child with combined immunodeficiency. The specimen comprised PBMCs from the stem cell graft donor, sampled from the stem cell graft. This sequence joins TRBV30 and TRBJ1-1, with 7 nucleotides matching TRBD1. The CDR3 nucleotides are TGTGCCGGTAACAGGGGCGGAATGAACACTGAAGCTTTCTTT. Amino acid sequence: CAGNRGGMNTEAFF.